The present T cell receptor (beta chain) was sequenced within a study of shared clonotypes between healthy human individuals. Whole-study context: Aged between 18 and 49, the donors were a couple of women and three men. Study-wide results and limits: Shared across a few donors were around 5% of the naive CD4 clonotypes. Naive subsets, compared against memory subsets, generally had larger estimated richness values. The study sampled only blood, and tissue repertoires likely differ.

In regard to this clone: Its antigen is undetermined.

Losses at the gene ends were 7 bases for V and 4 bases for J; bases not matched to a gene: 12. CDR1 and CDR2 (germline): SEHNR, FQNEAQ (reference sequence). The CDR3 covers 15 residues. TCRdb keeps only in-frame clones here, not all; method: immunoSEQ multiplex PCR. The top ten clones hold roughly 0.13% of a sample with some 2,000,000 clones, about 95% of them seen once. This chain joins TRBV7-9 and TRBJ1-2, with 7 positions matching TRBD1. This TCR was sampled from a man aged 18 to 30 in good health. Specimen: naive CD4+ T cells sorted from blood. The subset was: CD45RA+ positively selected. The CDR3 loop is CASTRLTTGSYGYTF. The CDR3 nucleotides are TGTGCCAGCACTCGGCTCACGACAGGGAGCTATGGCTACACCTTC.